The sequence of this T cell receptor beta chain was determined in a study of blood T cell repertoires in COVID-19. V lost 2 bases and J 7 bases, leaving 6 bases between the germline ends. This CDR3 is built from 12 residues. Germline V gene lookup returns CDR1 KGHSH and CDR2 LQKENI. The repertoire was sequenced with immunoSEQ multiplex PCR; TCRdb's copy has only in-frame clones and lacks some. The profile shows about 46,000 clones, more than 70% of them singletons. The clonotype comes from a man in his 60s with acute or convalescent COVID-19. The chain carries TRBV18 and TRBJ2-1; D gene uncertain. The specimen was peripheral blood. The CDR3 DNA reads as TGTGCCAGCTCACCAGCGAGAAATGAGCAGTTCTTC. It is translated as CASSPARNEQFF.